A selection of T cell receptor beta chains follows, all from one sample in a study of coeliac disease. The repertoire was sequenced with immunoSEQ multiplex PCR; TCRdb's copy has only in-frame clones and lacks some. The profile shows about 6,500 clones, around two thirds of them singletons. Sequencing input: lamina propria lymphocytes from the gut. These receptors were collected from a man aged 45 to 65 with active celiac disease. CDR3s include the opening cysteine and the closing phenylalanine or tryptophan. A D gene is named only where the DNA matches it firmly. Expanded clones get a size class; other rows say once, few or many, or leave the size out.

size	V	D	J	CDR3	DNA
large	TRBV13	TRBD1	TRBJ2-7	CASSLETGEQYF	TGTGCCAGCAGCTTAGAGACAGGGGAGCAGTACTTC
NA	TRBV7-9	NA	TRBJ2-1	CASSLGVLGYSYNEQFF	TGTGCCAGCAGCCTAGGAGTTCTCGGGTACTCCTACAATGAGCAGTTCTTC
NA	TRBV6-5	TRBD1	TRBJ1-2	CASRGQGRDGYTF	TGTGCCAGCAGGGGACAGGGACGGGATGGCTACACCTTC
NA	TRBV18	TRBD2	TRBJ2-3	CASSPLTSASGSLDTQYF	TGTGCCAGCTCACCACTAACCTCGGCTAGCGGGAGTCTAGATACGCAGTATTTT
once	TRBV4-3	NA	TRBJ1-6	CASSRKVADSPLHF	TGCGCCAGCAGCAGGAAGGTCGCGGATTCACCCCTCCACTTT
NA	TRBV10-3	TRBD1	TRBJ2-7	CAISGQGIYEQYF	TGTGCCATCAGTGGACAGGGCATCTACGAGCAGTACTTC
NA	TRBV9	TRBD1	TRBJ1-2	CASSAGVDRVSGYTF	TGTGCCAGCAGCGCAGGGGTCGACAGGGTCAGCGGCTACACCTTC
NA	TRBV29-1	TRBD1	TRBJ1-1	CSVAGQGYTEAFF	TGCAGCGTGGCGGGACAGGGGTACACTGAAGCTTTCTTT
once	TRBV7-6	NA	TRBJ2-1	CASSLLNGVYNEQFF	TGTGCCAGCAGCTTACTGAACGGGGTCTACAATGAGCAGTTCTTC
NA	TRBV6-1	NA	TRBJ1-2	CASSILGQDGYGYTF	NA
NA	TRBV20-1	TRBD1	TRBJ1-2	CRVDRGQGYTF	TGCAGAGTCGACAGGGGACAGGGCTACACCTTC
once	TRBV10-3	TRBD1	TRBJ2-7	CAISGQGIYEQYF	TGTGCCATCAGTGGACAGGGCATCTACGAGCAGTACTTC
NA	TRBV6-1	NA	TRBJ1-5	CASSEGAGGAYVYQPQHF	TGTGCCAGCAGTGAAGGTGCGGGGGGGGCCTACGTCTATCAGCCCCAGCATTTT
NA	TRBV19	NA	TRBJ1-2	CASSIGLGSGYTF	TGTGCCAGTAGTATAGGGCTCGGGAGCGGCTACACCTTC
NA	TRBV5-1	TRBD1	TRBJ1-1	CASSSGQAEAFF	TGCGCCAGCAGCTCAGGACAGGCTGAAGCTTTCTTT
NA	TRBV11-2	NA	TRBJ1-2	CASSRGLDGYTF	TGTGCCAGCAGCCGGGGACTTGATGGCTACACCTTC
few	TRBV5-1	NA	TRBJ2-3	CASSSGVGAGDTQYF	TGCGCCAGCAGCTCCGGGGTGGGAGCTGGAGATACGCAGTATTTT